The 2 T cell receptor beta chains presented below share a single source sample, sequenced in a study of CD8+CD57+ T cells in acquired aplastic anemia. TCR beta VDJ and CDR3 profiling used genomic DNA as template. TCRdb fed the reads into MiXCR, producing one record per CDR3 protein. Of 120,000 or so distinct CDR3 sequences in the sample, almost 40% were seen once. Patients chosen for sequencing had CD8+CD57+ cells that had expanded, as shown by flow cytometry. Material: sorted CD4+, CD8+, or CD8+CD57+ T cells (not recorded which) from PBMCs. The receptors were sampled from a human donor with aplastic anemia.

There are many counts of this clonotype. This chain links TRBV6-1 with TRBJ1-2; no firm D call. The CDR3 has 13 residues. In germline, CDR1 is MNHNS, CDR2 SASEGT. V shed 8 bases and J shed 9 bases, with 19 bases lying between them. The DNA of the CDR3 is TGTGCCAGCCTATCCACTCCTAACTTTAGCTACACCTTC. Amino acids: CASLSTPNFSYTF.

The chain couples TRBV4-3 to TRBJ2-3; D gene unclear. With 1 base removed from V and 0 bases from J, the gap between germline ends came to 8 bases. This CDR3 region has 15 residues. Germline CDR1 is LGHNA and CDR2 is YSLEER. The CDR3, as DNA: TGCGCCAGCAGCCAAGGCCCAACTAGCACAGATACGCAGTATTTT. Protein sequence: CASSQGPTSTDTQYF.